This T cell receptor (beta chain) originates from a study of cytomegalovirus exposure and HLA in healthy donors. Regarding the study as a whole: The listing of 150 to 200 TCR beta chains classed them as cytomegalovirus-associated. Specific recognition of CMV antigens was confirmed in vitro for a few chains (all CMV-associated).

Germline CDR1 LNHNV, CDR2 YYDKDF (reference sequence). Unmatched junction bases numbered 0, after V lost 2 bases and J lost 6 bases. There are 13 residues in the CDR3. On this clone itself: What it binds is unknown.

In the PCR, 60 Vbeta and 13 Jbeta primers were used. TCRdb keeps only in-frame clones here, not all; method: immunoSEQ multiplex PCR. The profile shows about 130,000 clones, roughly 74% of them singletons. The chain recombines TRBV15 with TRBJ2-2; 7 bases map to TRBD1. The sequenced sample was PBMCs. The TCR originated in a male donor in good health and CMV-seronegative. CDR3 sequence reads: CATSRQGAGELFF. The CDR3 DNA reads as TGTGCCACCAGCAGACAGGGGGCCGGGGAGCTGTTTTTT.